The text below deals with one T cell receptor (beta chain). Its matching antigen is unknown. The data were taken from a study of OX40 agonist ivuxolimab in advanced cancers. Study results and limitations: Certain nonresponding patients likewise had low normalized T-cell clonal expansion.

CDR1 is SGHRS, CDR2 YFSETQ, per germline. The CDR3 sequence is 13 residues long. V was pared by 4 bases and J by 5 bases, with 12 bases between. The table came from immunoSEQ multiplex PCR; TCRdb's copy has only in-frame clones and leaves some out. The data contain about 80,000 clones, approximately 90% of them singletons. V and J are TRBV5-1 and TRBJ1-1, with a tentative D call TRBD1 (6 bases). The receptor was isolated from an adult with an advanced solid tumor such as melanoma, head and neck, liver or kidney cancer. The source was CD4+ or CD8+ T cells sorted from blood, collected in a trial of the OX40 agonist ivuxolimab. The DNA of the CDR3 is TGCGCCAGCAGCACACAGGGAGGGACTGAAGCTTTCTTT. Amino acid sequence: CASSTQGGTEAFF.